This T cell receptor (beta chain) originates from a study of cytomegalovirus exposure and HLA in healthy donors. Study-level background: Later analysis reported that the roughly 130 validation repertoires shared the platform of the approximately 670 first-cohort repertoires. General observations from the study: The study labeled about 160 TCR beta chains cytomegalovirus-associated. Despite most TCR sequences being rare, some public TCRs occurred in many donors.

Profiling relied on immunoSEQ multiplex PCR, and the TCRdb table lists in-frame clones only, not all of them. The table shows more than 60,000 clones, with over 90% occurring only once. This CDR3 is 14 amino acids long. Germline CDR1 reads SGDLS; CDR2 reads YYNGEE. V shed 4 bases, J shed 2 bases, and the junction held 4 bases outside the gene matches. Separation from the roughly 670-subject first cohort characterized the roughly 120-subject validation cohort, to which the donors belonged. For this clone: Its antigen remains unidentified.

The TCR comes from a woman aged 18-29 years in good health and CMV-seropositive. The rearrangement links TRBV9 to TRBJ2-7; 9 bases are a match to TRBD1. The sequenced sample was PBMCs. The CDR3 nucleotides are TGTGCCAGCAGCCCGTGGGACAGGGCCTACGAGCAGTACTTC. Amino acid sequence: CASSPWDRAYEQYF.